The rows below give T cell receptor beta chains drawn from one sample of a study of cytomegalovirus exposure and HLA in healthy donors. Profiled with immunoSEQ multiplex PCR; TCRdb holds only in-frame clones, not every one. The repertoire has 75,000 to 100,000 clones, 60% to 75% of them found once; the top ten carry 3.2%. The sequencing sample was made of PBMCs. The receptors come from a man between 60 and 70 years old in good health and CMV-seronegative. The CDR3 runs from the conserved cysteine through the conserved F or W. A D gene is named only where the DNA matches it firmly. Size tells how often a clone was seen (once, few, many) or the class of an expanded clone, and some rows leave it out.

d_call	v_call	j_call	clone_size	cdr3_nt	cdr3_aa
TRBD1	TRBV2	TRBJ1-2	.	TGTGCCGTGGACAGGCCGACTCTTGGCGCGCTCCACTATGGCTACACCTTC	CAVDRPTLGALHYGYTF
.	TRBV11-2	TRBJ2-7	.	TGTGCCAGCAGCTCCCTCGCAATAGTCGACGAGCAGTACTTC	CASSSLAIVDEQYF
.	TRBV6-1	TRBJ2-2	once	TGTGCCAGCAGTGAAGTGCAGGGCATAGGGAACACCGGGGAGCTGTTTTTT	CASSEVQGIGNTGELFF
.	TRBV5-1	TRBJ1-5	.	TGCGCCAGCAGCCCCAACGGACAGCATAGCAATCAGCCCCAGCATTTT	CASSPNGQHSNQPQHF
.	TRBV5-1	TRBJ2-1	few	TGCGCCAGCAGCTTGTCGCCCGGGAGTAATGAGCAGTTCTTC	CASSLSPGSNEQFF
.	TRBV18	TRBJ1-2	.	TGTGCCAGCTCTCCTCAGGGGTTCCCCAACTATGGCTACACCTTC	CASSPQGFPNYGYTF
TRBD1	TRBV11-2	TRBJ1-1	.	TGTGCCAGCAGCTTAAGGACAGGGGGGTTTGGGACTGAAGCTTTCTTT	CASSLRTGGFGTEAFF
.	TRBV18	TRBJ2-4	.	TGTGCCAGCTCACCCCCTAACATTCAGTACTTC	CASSPPNIQYF
.	TRBV6-1	TRBJ1-1	.	TGTGCCAGCAGTGTCCTGACAGCTGACACTGAAGCTTTCTTT	CASSVLTADTEAFF
.	TRBV29-1	TRBJ1-1	.	TGCAGCGTTGGGGTCAATGAGGGCACTGAAGCTTTCTTT	CSVGVNEGTEAFF
.	TRBV27	TRBJ2-3	.	TGTGCCAGCAGTTTATTGGGGGGAAGTATTAGCACAGATACGCAGTATTTT	CASSLLGGSISTDTQYF
TRBD1	TRBV4-2	TRBJ2-3	.	TGTGCCAGCAGCCAAGAGCCCGGGACAGGGGCAGATACGCAGTATTTT	CASSQEPGTGADTQYF
.	TRBV6-4	TRBJ2-1	.	TGTGCCAGCAGTGACGGGCCAATACCAACCAATGAGCAGTTCTTC	CASSDGPIPTNEQFF
.	TRBV11-2	TRBJ1-6	.	TGTGCCAGCAGCTTAGCCCTCAATTCACCCCTCCACTTT	CASSLALNSPLHF
TRBD1	TRBV5-5	TRBJ2-5	.	TGTGCCAGCAGCTTGGGGATCGGGACAGGGAGAGAGACCCAGTACTTC	CASSLGIGTGRETQYF